This entry lists 8 T cell receptor beta chains sequenced from one sample in a study of patients and donors after allogeneic stem cell transplantation. TCRdb reanalysed the RT-PCR reads using MiXCR and keeps one entry per CDR3 protein. This table has about 400,000 distinct CDR3 sequences, more than 15% appearing once. The specimen sequenced was blood, either unsorted or a sorted T cell fraction (not recorded which). The receptors were sampled from a human donor who was either an allogeneic HSCT recipient or a stem cell or donor lymphocyte infusion donor (not recorded which). It is not recorded whose cells these are; they may come from a transplant donor.

The chain uses TRBV7-9 and TRBJ2-3; 7 bases are shared with TRBD2. The germline V gene encodes CDR1 SEHNR and CDR2 FQNEAQ (reference sequence). Unmatched junction bases numbered 6, after V lost 2 bases and J lost 4 bases. The CDR3 extends over 15 amino acids. CDR3 DNA sequence: TGTGCCAGCAGCTTAACTCCGGGACTACCAGATACGCAGTATTTT. Protein product: CASSLTPGLPDTQYF.

The V gene is TRBV19, the J gene TRBJ1-5; D ambiguous. Germline V lookup: CDR1 LNHDA, CDR2 SQIVND (reference sequence). The CDR3 is made up of 14 amino acids. Trimming left V 5 bases short and J 1 base short, with 9 bases between. CDR3 bases: TGTGCCAGTAGTTTCCTGGGGAGCAATCAGCCCCAGCATTTT. Protein product: CASSFLGSNQPQHF.

This clonotype was picked up many times. This chain connects TRBV7-3 to TRBJ1-1; D might be TRBD1 (5 bases). The CDR3 is made up of 14 amino acids. Germline-derived CDR1 and CDR2 are SGHTA and FQGTGA. The V gene lost 2 bases and the J gene lost 1 base, with 8 bases spanning the gap. DNA for the CDR3: TGTGCCAGCAGCTTATTCGGGACGAACACTGAAGCTTTCTTT. It encodes CASSLFGTNTEAFF.

V gene TRBV18 combines with J gene TRBJ1-6; D is ambiguous. The CDR3 is made up of 13 amino acids. The ends were cut back, 9 bases at V and 8 bases at J, with 14 bases in the middle. CDR1 and CDR2 (germline): KGHSH, LQKENI. CDR3 protein: CASSSEAYSPLHF. As DNA, the CDR3 is TGTGCCAGTTCATCCGAGGCCTATTCACCCCTCCACTTT.

This clonotype was counted a few times. V usage is TRBV4-3 and J usage is TRBJ2-3; D is unclear. CDR3 size: 13 residues. V was clipped by 0 bases and J by 4 bases, with 5 bases between them. The V gene's germline CDR1 is LGHNA and CDR2 YSLEER. Written as DNA, the CDR3 is TGCGCCAGCAGCCAAGAAACCCCAGATACGCAGTATTTT. It yields the protein CASSQETPDTQYF.

V and J are TRBV7-3 and TRBJ2-1; D is perhaps TRBD1 (5 bases). Trimming took 5 bases from V and 5 from J, leaving 16 bases between them. The CDR3 length is 15 residues. Germline CDR1 SGHTA, CDR2 FQGTGA. The CDR3 region has the DNA TGTGCCAGCAGCGATGGGGCAGGGTTCCACAATGAGCAGTTCTTC. Amino acids: CASSDGAGFHNEQFF.

This clonotype was observed many times. The chain recombines TRBV10-3 with TRBJ1-1, with D perhaps matching TRBD1 (6 bases). Germline-derived CDR1 and CDR2 are ENHRY and SYGVKD. V lost 0 bases to trimming and J lost 5 bases, with 7 bases between them. CDR3 length: 13 amino acids. Here the CDR3 reads CAISESRGTEAFF. The CDR3 nucleotides read TGTGCCATCAGTGAGTCCAGGGGAACTGAAGCTTTCTTT.

This clonotype showed up many times. The gene calls are TRBV12-3 or TRBV12-4 and TRBJ2-5; D might be TRBD2 (6 bases). With 7 bases removed from V and 3 bases from J, the gap between germline ends came to 18 bases. This CDR3 has 15 amino acids. CDR3 sequence (DNA): TGTGCCAGCACCCTGAGTAGCTGGGGGGAAGAGACCCAGTACTTC. This encodes CASTLSSWGEETQYF.